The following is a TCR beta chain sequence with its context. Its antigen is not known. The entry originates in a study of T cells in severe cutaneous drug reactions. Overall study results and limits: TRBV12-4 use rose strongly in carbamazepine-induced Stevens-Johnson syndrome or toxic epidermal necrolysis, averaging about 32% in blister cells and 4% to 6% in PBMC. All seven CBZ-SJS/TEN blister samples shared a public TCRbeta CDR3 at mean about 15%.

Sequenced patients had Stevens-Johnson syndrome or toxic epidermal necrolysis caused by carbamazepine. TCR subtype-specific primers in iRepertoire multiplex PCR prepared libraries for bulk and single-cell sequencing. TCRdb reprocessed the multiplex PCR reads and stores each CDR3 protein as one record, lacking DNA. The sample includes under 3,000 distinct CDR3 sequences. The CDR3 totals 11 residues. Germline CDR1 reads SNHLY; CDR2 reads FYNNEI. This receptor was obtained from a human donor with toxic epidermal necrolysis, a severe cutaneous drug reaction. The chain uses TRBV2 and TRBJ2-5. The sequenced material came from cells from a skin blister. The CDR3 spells CASGNQETQFF.